A single T cell receptor (beta chain) is shown here with its context. Trimming at V came to 0 bases and at J to 7 bases, leaving 5 bases not matched to a gene. The germline gives CDR1 SGHDT, CDR2 YYEEEE. The length of the CDR3 is 15 residues. The sample is drawn from a study of blood T cell repertoires in COVID-19. Study context: Spain, Italy and the United States supplied samples that represented acute and convalescent COVID-19.

Per the study methods: The authors estimated nucleated cell counts from reference gene primer amplification. Here immunoSEQ multiplex PCR was the method, and the copy in TCRdb shows in-frame clones only, minus some. That table furnishes V, J and clone size, whereas the DNA furnished D and trimming. The table lists a few hundred thousand clones, roughly four fifths of them singletons. The study recruited people aged roughly 18 to 100 years across roughly 25 US areas. The sample comprised PBMCs or T cells enriched from blood (not recorded which). The V gene is TRBV5-6, the J gene TRBJ1-4, with TRBD1 matching 8 bases. The source is a woman in her forties or fifties who had recovered from COVID-19. CDR3 coding DNA: TGTGCCAGCAGCTTGGAAACAGGGGGTGGTGAAAAACTGTTTTTT. As protein: CASSLETGGGEKLFF.